What follows are 26 T cell receptor beta chains derived from one specimen sequenced in a study of T cells in women clearing cervical HPV infection (dated by TCRdb to between 2017 and 2018). Libraries came from the immunoSEQ multiplex PCR assay. The table was pulled from immuneACCESS by TCRdb, which kept in-frame rearrangements only. Such tables lose some clones; where checked, under half of the loss comes from unresolved V genes, and the rest has no known cause. The data table for this sample lists 20,000 to 25,000 clones. The leading ten clones occupy 2% to 3% of the sample. The sample was blood buffy coat. The receptor set was obtained from a woman aged 18 to 75 with a cervical HPV16 infection that either progressed to CIN3+ or cleared (not recorded which).

With respect to this clone: The read ends 3 residues before the CDR3 terminus; that terminus is restored from the germline J gene. The chain has TRBV2 and TRBJ2-7; D is perhaps TRBD1 (6 bases). The CDR3 has 13 residues. Deletions cut 9 bases from V and 1 base from J, with 13 bases between. CDR1 is SNHLY, CDR2 FYNNEI, per germline. The CDR3 DNA, read in part, is TGTGCCAGTCACAGGGTAAGGTCCTACGAG. Amino acid sequence: CASHRVRSYE. The whole CDR3 sequence reads CASHRVRSYEQYF.

With regard to this clone: Read data end 3 residues before the CDR3 end; the end is taken from the germline J gene. V is TRBV19 and J is TRBJ1-1; weak D call: TRBD1 (6 bases). The CDR3 sequence is 15 residues long. Germline CDR1 and CDR2: LNHDA and SQIVND (reference sequence). Trimming took 5 bases from V and 5 from J, leaving 18 bases between them. The CDR3 DNA, read in part, is TGTGCCAGTAGTCCCAATTGGGGGCGGAATACTGAA. Amino acids: CASSPNWGRNTE. The whole CDR3 protein is CASSPNWGRNTEAFF.

Note on this clone: The sequence runs out 3 residues before the end of the CDR3; the remainder is reconstructed from the germline J gene. The V and J genes are TRBV30 and TRBJ1-2; 8 bases are shared with TRBD1. The CDR3 spans 14 residues. V lost 2 bases, J lost 7 bases, and 9 bases stayed unmatched. Germline CDR1 reads GTSNPN; CDR2 reads SVGIG (reference sequence). The sequenced CDR3 bases are TGTGCCTGGAGTCAGCGCCGGGACAGGCTTGGC. Its translation is CAWSQRRDRLG. The full CDR3 protein is CAWSQRRDRLGYTF.

In regard to this clone: Coverage ceases 3 residues before the CDR3 finishes, and the germline J gene fills in the end. The rearrangement links TRBV5-6 to TRBJ1-4; tentatively, D is TRBD1 (6 bases). Germline loops: CDR1 SGHDT, CDR2 YYEEEE. This CDR3 is built from 14 residues. Trimming stripped 4 bases from V and 6 bases from J, with 13 bases between. CDR3 bases read: TGTGCCAGCAGCCAAAAGGGGGTGGATGAAAAA. It yields the protein CASSQKGVDEK. The CDR3 reads in full as CASSQKGVDEKLFF.

Regarding this clone: The DNA ends 3 residues before the CDR3 does, and the rest of the CDR3 is filled in from the germline J gene. The V and J genes are TRBV7-8 and TRBJ1-5, with D possibly matching TRBD1 (5 bases). This CDR3 has 14 residues. Germline V lookup: CDR1 SGHVS, CDR2 FQNEAQ. V was trimmed by 1 base and J by 6 bases, leaving 10 bases between them. CDR3 DNA, as far as it was read: TGTGCCAGCAGCTTAGGAGGGGAGGGTCAGCCC. This sequence encodes CASSLGGEGQP. The whole CDR3 sequence reads CASSLGGEGQPQHF. Complete variable domain (other parts from reference TRBV7-8 and TRBJ1-5): GAGVSQSPRYKVAKRGQDVALRCDPISGHVSLFWYQQALGQGPEFLTYFQNEAQLDKSGLPSDRFFAERPEGSVSTLKIQRTQQEDSAVYLCASSLGGEGQPQHFGDGTRLSIL.

Comments on this clone: The CDR3 extends 3 residues past the end of the read, so its final part is completed from the germline J gene. The chain links TRBV2 to TRBJ2-7, with D tentatively TRBD1 (6 bases). The V gene lost 4 bases and the J gene lost 0 bases, with 16 bases spanning the gap. From germline, CDR1 is SNHLY and CDR2 FYNNEI. The CDR3 is made up of 16 amino acids. The covered CDR3 bases are TGTGCCAGCAGTGTTAACAGGGCAGGTAACTCCTACGAG. It encodes CASSVNRAGNSYE. The CDR3 reads in full as CASSVNRAGNSYEQYF.

About this clone itself: The read gets to within 3 residues of the CDR3 end, and the germline J gene fills in the rest. The chain couples TRBV12-3 or TRBV12-4 to TRBJ2-1, with 7 bases aligning to TRBD2. V trimming: 4 bases; J trimming: 3 bases; junction bases outside the gene matches: 9. The CDR3 has 16 amino acids. CDR3 residues: CASSSRTRRFYNEQFF. Incomplete CDR3 DNA: TGTGCCAGCAGTTCGCGGACTAGAAGGTTCTACAATGAG.

Worth noting for this clone: Read sequence stops 3 residues before the CDR3 end, and the germline J gene provides the missing end. The chain joins TRBV19 to TRBJ2-1, with 8 bases fitting TRBD2. Per the germline V gene, CDR1 is LNHDA and CDR2 is SQIVND (reference sequence). This CDR3 region has 14 residues. V lost 5 bases and J lost 4; bases outside the gene matches: 4. CDR3 loop: CASSLGGEYNEQFF. The sequenced CDR3 bases are TGTGCCAGTAGTCTCGGGGGGGAATACAATGAG.

On this clone itself: Read sequence stops 3 residues before the CDR3 end, and the germline J gene provides the missing end. The V call is TRBV18, the J call TRBJ1-2; 7 nucleotides line up with TRBD1. Germline trimming cut 2 bases from V and 6 bases from J; bases unmatched to any gene: 9. Germline V CDR1 and CDR2: KGHSH, LQKENI. The CDR3 length is 15 residues. The CDR3 sequence: CASSPWEKGADGYTF. CDR3 bases read: TGTGCCAGCTCACCATGGGAGAAGGGGGCGGATGGC. The full variable domain, with the rest looked up from reference TRBV18 and TRBJ1-2, is NAGVMQNPRHLVRRRGQEARLRCSPMKGHSHVYWYRQLPEEGLKFMVYLQKENIIDESGMPKERFSAEFPKEGPSILRIQQVVRGDSAAYFCASSPWEKGADGYTFGSGTRLTVV.

With respect to this clone: The CDR3 end is not reached by the read, which stops 3 residues before it; the germline J gene fills it in. The rearrangement joins TRBV2 to TRBJ1-2, with D possibly TRBD1 on 5 matching bases. Trimming cost V 8 bases and J 3 bases, with 19 bases left between them. Germline-derived CDR1 and CDR2 are SNHLY and FYNNEI. This CDR3 is 15 amino acids long. CDR3 DNA (partial): TGTGCCAGCTGGGAGGGCCAGGGAAGGGACTATGGC. Residues: CASWEGQGRDYG. The CDR3 in full is CASWEGQGRDYGYTF.

Note on this clone: The CDR3 end is not reached by the read, which stops 3 residues before it; the germline J gene fills it in. This chain links TRBV7-8 with TRBJ2-1; unclear D gene. V dropped 4 bases and J dropped 5 bases, with 18 bases sitting between them. The germline V gene has CDR1 SGHVS and CDR2 FQNEAQ. The CDR3 extends over 16 amino acids. CDR3 loop: CASSYLSRSEHNEQFF. Incomplete CDR3 DNA: TGTGCCAGCAGCTACCTCTCGCGGTCGGAACACAATGAG.

With regard to this clone: The read terminates 3 residues before the CDR3 end, so the remaining end is supplied by the germline J gene. The chain combines TRBV9 with TRBJ2-1, with TRBD2 identical over 12 bases. V lost 0 bases, J lost 8 bases, and 0 bases stayed unmatched. Germline CDR1 is SGDLS and CDR2 is YYNGEE. The CDR3 is 14 residues long. CDR3 protein: CASSVGLAGDEQFF. The part of the CDR3 DNA that was read is TGTGCCAGCAGCGTAGGACTAGCGGGAGATGAG.

With respect to this clone: The read terminates 3 residues ahead of where the CDR3 ends, so the germline J gene completes it. The chain joins TRBV18 to TRBJ2-3; D is perhaps TRBD1 (6 bases). CDR3 size: 16 residues. In germline, CDR1 is KGHSH, CDR2 LQKENI. The DNA read from the CDR3 is TGTGCCAGCTCACCAGAGGCGTGGACAGCCGGTCAGCCG. It yields the protein CASSPEAWTAGQP. In full, the CDR3 reads CASSPEAWTAGQPQYF.

To note about this clone: The read ends 3 residues early relative to the CDR3; the germline J gene fills the gap. The chain is built from TRBV20-1 and TRBJ2-3; the match to TRBD2 covers 8 bases. V gave up 1 base and J gave up 6 bases; unmatched junction bases: 9. The CDR3 has 15 amino acids. The germline gives CDR1 DFQATT, CDR2 SNEGSKA (reference sequence). The DNA read from the CDR3 is TGCAGTGCTAGAGGCGGGAGGATCATTGGGGATACG. This codes for CSARGGRIIGDT. The entire CDR3 is CSARGGRIIGDTQYF.

On this clone itself: The read terminates 3 residues ahead of where the CDR3 ends, so the germline J gene completes it. The J gene is TRBJ2-7, the V gene TRBV2, with D perhaps TRBD1 (5 bases). Germline lookup yields CDR1 SNHLY and CDR2 FYNNEI. V shed 11 bases and J shed 4 bases, with 18 bases lying between them. The CDR3 runs to 13 residues. CDR3 region: CAVSKQPGYEQYF. The DNA read from the CDR3 is TGTGCCGTCTCTAAACAACCAGGGTACGAG. Using reference TRBV2 and TRBJ2-7 for the parts outside the CDR3, the full variable domain is EPEVTQTPSHQVTQMGQEVILRCVPISNHLYFYWYRQILGQKVEFLVSFYNNEISEKSEIFDDQFSVERPDGSNFTLKIRSTKLEDSAMYFCAVSKQPGYEQYFGPGTRLTVT.

As concerns this clone: The CDR3 end lies 3 residues beyond the end of the read and is filled in from the germline J gene. The chain links TRBV12-3 or TRBV12-4 to TRBJ2-2; D remains ambiguous. This CDR3 region has 13 residues. Trimming stripped 3 bases from V and 7 bases from J, with 9 bases between. The part of the CDR3 DNA that was read is TGTGCCAGCAGTTTCGGAACTATCGGGGAG. Translating gives CASSFGTIGE. The whole CDR3 region reads CASSFGTIGELFF.

About this clone: The read ends 3 residues shy of where the CDR3 ends; the end is completed using the germline J gene. V is TRBV19 and J is TRBJ1-1; 9 bases map to TRBD1. V dropped 5 bases and J dropped 5; count of bases not matched to a gene: 6. This CDR3 comprises 14 residues. CDR1 and CDR2 from the germline V gene are LNHDA and SQIVND (reference sequence). The sequenced CDR3 bases are TGTGCCAGTAGTTCGCCGGGACAGGGAACTGAA. Its translation is CASSSPGQGTE. The whole CDR3 region reads CASSSPGQGTEAFF.

On this clone itself: Read sequence stops 3 residues before the CDR3 end, and the germline J gene provides the missing end. V gene TRBV11-2 combines with J gene TRBJ2-7, with a weak D call TRBD2 (6 bases). This CDR3 is built from 14 residues. Between the trimmed V and J ends, which lost 1 base and 2 bases, there was a span of 9 bases. CDR1 and CDR2 from the germline V gene are SGHAT and FQNNGV. The CDR3 bases that were read are TGTGCCAGCAGCTTAGGGCGGGGTACCTACGAG. It codes for CASSLGRGTYE. The full-length CDR3 reads as CASSLGRGTYEQYF.

As for this clone: The read halts 3 residues ahead of the CDR3 end, with the missing end drawn from the germline J gene. The chain recombines TRBV19 with TRBJ2-2, with a tentative D call TRBD1 (5 bases). The CDR3 covers 14 residues. Per germline, CDR1 LNHDA and CDR2 SQIVND (reference sequence). The chain's CDR3 is CAASARSGANVLFF. The DNA read from the CDR3 is TGTGCCGCCTCGGCGCGGTCTGGGGCCAACGTG.

For this clone: The read ends 3 residues before the CDR3 terminus; that terminus is restored from the germline J gene. At the DNA level, this CDR3 is encoded by other sequences in the same sample as well. The chain recombines TRBV5-1 with TRBJ2-2; TRBD1 matches at 9 bases. Germline values: CDR1 SGHRS, CDR2 YFSETQ. The CDR3 loop spans 13 amino acids. CDR3 amino acids: CASSGTGSEKLFF. The DNA read from the CDR3 is TGCGCCAGCAGCGGGACAGGGAGTGAAAAG.

A note on this clone: The DNA ends 3 residues before the CDR3 does, and the rest of the CDR3 is filled in from the germline J gene. V gene TRBV18 combines with J gene TRBJ1-2, with TRBD1 matching 11 bases. Germline CDR1 KGHSH, CDR2 LQKENI. The CDR3 is 16 amino acids. The ends lost 6 bases at V and 4 bases at J; junction bases unmatched: 10. The CDR3 spells CASSLPTGTGGYGYTF. The part of the CDR3 DNA that was read is TGTGCCAGCTCGCTTCCTACCGGGACAGGGGGCTATGGC.

With respect to this clone: The read terminates 3 residues before the CDR3 end, so the remaining end is supplied by the germline J gene. This sequence joins TRBV5-6 and TRBJ2-7; D possibly corresponds to TRBD1 (5 bases). The CDR3 extends over 13 amino acids. Germline CDR1 is SGHDT and CDR2 is YYEEEE. Trimming left V 0 bases short and J 6 bases short, with 10 bases between. CDR3: CASSLGWGGEQYF. The DNA read from the CDR3 is TGTGCCAGCAGCTTGGGGTGGGGCGGCGAG.

As for this clone: The CDR3 extends 3 residues past the end of the read, so its final part is completed from the germline J gene. The V and J genes are TRBV18 and TRBJ1-1; D unresolved. The CDR3 loop spans 14 amino acids. Germline loops: CDR1 KGHSH, CDR2 LQKENI. Trimming left V 4 bases short and J 6 bases short, with 15 bases between. CDR3 bases read: TGTGCCAGCTCACTGACCGATACTCGGGCTGAA. Its translation is CASSLTDTRAE. The entire CDR3 reads CASSLTDTRAEAFF.

In regard to this clone: Sequencing ends 3 residues short of the CDR3 end; the germline J gene provides the rest. The gene calls are TRBV7-3 and TRBJ2-7, with unresolved D. There are 11 residues in the CDR3. The germline V gene has CDR1 SGHTA and CDR2 FQGTGA. Trimming stripped 3 bases from V and 2 bases from J, with 2 bases between. CDR3 sequence: CASSFTYEQYF. CDR3 DNA (partial): TGTGCCAGCAGCTTTACCTACGAG.

Concerning this clone itself: The read finishes 3 residues shy of the CDR3 end, and the germline J gene is used to complete it. V and J are TRBV29-1 and TRBJ2-1; 10 nucleotides align to TRBD1. Per germline, CDR1 SQVTM and CDR2 ANQGSEA. Trimming at V came to 8 bases and at J to 6 bases, leaving 13 bases not matched to a gene. The CDR3 has 15 amino acids. The CDR3 protein is CSTPTGTGASNEQFF. The sequenced part of the CDR3 DNA is TGCAGCACCCCGACAGGGACAGGGGCCAGCAATGAG.

Of note for this clone: The read stops 3 residues short of the end of the CDR3; the missing end is completed from the germline J gene. In the same sample, other DNA sequences code for this CDR3. The rearrangement links TRBV23-1 to TRBJ1-1; D perhaps matches TRBD1 (5 bases). TRBV23-1 is filed as an ORF, its function uncertain. The CDR3 is 12 residues long. The CDR3: CASSQYSGGAFF. The sequenced part of the CDR3 DNA is TGCGCCAGCAGTCAATATAGCGGGGGA.